A single sample is the source of the 13 T cell receptor beta chains below, sequenced in a study of response to subunit inactivated influenza vaccine. TCRdb called the RT-PCR reads again in MiXCR, with one record for every CDR3 protein. The repertoire has about 480,000 distinct CDR3 sequences, less than 30% of them found once; the top ten carry 1.5% to 2%. Sequenced material: CD4+ T cells sorted from PBMCs, taken 5 to 6 days after vaccination. These receptors all come from a middle-aged man who received an inactivated influenza vaccine.

The chain uses TRBV3-1 and TRBJ2-2, with D hard to call. The CDR3 runs 15 residues. Trimming stripped 1 base from V and 3 bases from J, with 9 bases between. Germline V CDR1 and CDR2: LGHDT, YNNKEL (reference sequence). CDR3 nucleotide sequence: TGTGCCAGCAGCCAAGGGGCCCCAGACACCGGGGAGCTGTTTTTT. Encoded protein: CASSQGAPDTGELFF.

The rearrangement joins TRBV12-3 or TRBV12-4 to TRBJ2-3; 8 bases fit TRBD1. Trimming took 2 bases from V and 3 from J; bases not matched to a gene: 4. The CDR3 covers 15 residues. The CDR3 spells CASSLTGGWTDTQYF. As DNA, the CDR3 is TGTGCCAGCAGTTTAACAGGGGGTTGGACAGATACGCAGTATTTT.

This chain joins TRBV3-1 and TRBJ2-2, with 7 positions matching TRBD1. The ends lost 6 bases at V and 2 bases at J; junction bases unmatched: 9. The CDR3 spans 16 residues. The germline V gene has CDR1 LGHDT and CDR2 YNNKEL (reference sequence). In nucleotides, the CDR3 is TGTGCCAGCAGAGGCACAGGGGCCAGAAACACCGGGGAGCTGTTTTTT. Its protein is CASRGTGARNTGELFF.

This clonotype appeared once. This may arise from a read error, as a much more abundant clone is one base away. The chain has TRBV12-3 or TRBV12-4 and TRBJ2-5; D gene ambiguous. Trimming took off 3 bases at V and 5 bases at J, with 10 bases between the two ends. The CDR3 has 13 residues. In DNA form, the CDR3 reads TGTGCCAGCAGTTTTATCAGCTCGGAGACCCAGTACTTC. It translates to CASSFISSETQYF.

A few counts support this clonotype. The V and J genes are TRBV20-1 and TRBJ2-5; D ambiguous. Germline V gives CDR1 DFQATT, CDR2 SNEGSKA (reference sequence). The CDR3 runs 12 residues. The V gene lost 7 bases and the J gene lost 4 bases, with 13 bases spanning the gap. The CDR3, as DNA: TGCAGTGGACTTTTAGTCGGAGAGACCCAGTACTTC. This gives the protein CSGLLVGETQYF.

V and J are TRBV7-2 and TRBJ2-7; D is possibly TRBD1 (8 bases). The CDR3 runs 15 residues. From germline, CDR1 is SGHTA and CDR2 FQGNSA. Trimming left V 4 bases short and J 4 bases short, with 17 bases between. The CDR3 nucleotides read TGTGCCAGCAGCTCGGCCACAGGGGGACTATACGAGCAGTACTTC. It encodes CASSSATGGLYEQYF.

In this sample, this clonotype turned up a few times. The chain has TRBV20-1 and TRBJ2-7; no reliable D call. The germline V and J ends were trimmed by 0 bases and 2 bases, with 11 bases remaining between them. Germline values: CDR1 DFQATT, CDR2 SNEGSKA (reference sequence). This CDR3 is 14 amino acids long. CDR3 sequence reads: CSARDGSVTYEQYF. CDR3 sequence (DNA): TGCAGTGCTAGAGATGGTTCAGTTACCTACGAGCAGTACTTC.

This clonotype was counted a few times. This chain connects TRBV7-9 to TRBJ2-1; D may be TRBD2 (6 bases). This CDR3 spans 15 amino acids. Trimming cost V 3 bases and J 2 bases, with 11 bases left between them. Germline CDR1 reads SEHNR; CDR2 reads FQNEAQ (reference sequence). The DNA of the CDR3 is TGTGCCAGCAGCTTTCGTAGCGGTGCCTACAATGAGCAGTTCTTC. Its translation: CASSFRSGAYNEQFF.

The chain employs TRBV9 and TRBJ2-3; tentatively, D is TRBD1 (5 bases). The CDR3 loop spans 15 amino acids. V dropped 0 bases and J dropped 0 bases, with 8 bases sitting between them. In germline, CDR1 is SGDLS, CDR2 YYNGEE. The CDR3 DNA follows: TGTGCCAGCAGCGTAGTCAGGGCGAGCACAGATACGCAGTATTTT. This sequence encodes CASSVVRASTDTQYF.

This clonotype was seen at least ten times. The chain recombines TRBV11-1 with TRBJ2-4; perhaps TRBD1 as D (6 bases). The CDR3 is 19 amino acids. Germline lookup yields CDR1 SGHAT and CDR2 FQDESV (reference sequence). V dropped 5 bases and J dropped 1 base, with 24 bases sitting between them. The CDR3 loop is CASSPAINSQGRAKNIQYF. The CDR3 region has the DNA TGTGCCAGCAGCCCAGCGATCAATTCACAGGGAAGGGCCAAAAACATTCAGTACTTC. The full variable domain, with the rest looked up from reference TRBV11-1 and TRBJ2-4, is EAEVAQSPRYKITEKSQAVAFWCDPISGHATLYWYRQILGQGPELLVQFQDESVVDDSQLPKDRFSAERLKGVDSTLKIQPAELGDSAMYLCASSPAINSQGRAKNIQYFGAGTRLSVL.

The V gene is TRBV7-3, the J gene TRBJ2-7, with TRBD2 identical over 8 bases. CDR1 and CDR2 (germline): SGHTA, FQGTGA. V shed 1 base, J shed 2 bases, and the junction held 4 bases outside the gene matches. The CDR3 is 15 residues long. The CDR3 region is CASSLMSGSTYEQYF. CDR3 sequence (DNA): TGTGCCAGCAGCTTAATGAGCGGGAGTACCTACGAGCAGTACTTC.

This rearrangement joins TRBV7-6 to TRBJ2-7; 10 bases match TRBD1. Trimming at V came to 4 bases and at J to 6 bases, leaving 6 bases not matched to a gene. This CDR3 has 14 residues. Germline CDR1 and CDR2: SGHVS and FNYEAQ. This CDR3 reads CASSSPGTGVEQYF. The CDR3 DNA follows: TGTGCCAGCAGCTCGCCCGGGACAGGGGTCGAGCAGTACTTC.

This clonotype was counted between two and nine times. The genes are TRBV5-1 and TRBJ2-1; a weak D match, TRBD1 (6 bases). Germline CDR1 and CDR2: SGHRS and YFSETQ. Trimming removed 1 base at V and 4 bases at J, with 12 bases between. The CDR3 covers 15 residues. The CDR3 DNA reads as TGCGCCAGCAGCTTGACAGGGAACCATTACAATGAGCAGTTCTTC. Translated: CASSLTGNHYNEQFF.